The 32 T cell receptor beta chains in this list originate from one sample, sequenced in a study of blood T cell repertoires in COVID-19. Method: immunoSEQ multiplex PCR; TCRdb's copy keeps in-frame clones and lacks some. The profile shows 300,000 to 400,000 clones, 80% to 90% of them singletons. The specimen was PBMCs or T cells enriched from blood (not recorded which). The receptors shown here come from a woman in her thirties or forties with acute COVID-19.

The DNA for the CDR3 is TGTGCCAGCTCACCAACGGACACCGGGGAGCTGTTTTTT. Translation gives CASSPTDTGELFF. J is TRBJ2-2 and V is TRBV18; D gene ambiguous. CDR1 and CDR2 (germline): KGHSH, LQKENI. Trimming stripped 2 bases from V and 3 bases from J, with 4 bases between. CDR3 size: 13 residues.

A few counts support this clone. The rearrangement joins TRBV12-3 or TRBV12-4 to TRBJ1-2, with 8 positions matching TRBD1. The V segment lost 6 bases and the J segment 6 bases; nucleotides outside the gene matches: 6. The CDR3 sequence is 13 residues long. CDR3 in amino acids: CASSLDRVNGYTF. For the CDR3, the DNA is TGTGCCAGCAGCCTGGACAGGGTAAATGGCTACACCTTC.

This chain uses TRBV15 with TRBJ2-1; D call uncertain. Germline V gene data show CDR1 as LNHNV and CDR2 as YYDKDF (reference sequence). Trimming stripped 0 bases from V and 7 bases from J, with 7 bases between. This CDR3 region has 13 residues. CDR3 residues: CATSRDLRNEQFF. CDR3 nucleotides: TGTGCCACCAGCAGAGATCTGAGAAATGAGCAGTTCTTC.

This clone came up a few times. The V gene is TRBV11-1, the J gene TRBJ2-7; TRBD2 agrees at 8 bases. The ends lost 6 bases at V and 3 bases at J; junction bases unmatched: 10. Germline assignment: CDR1 SGHAT and CDR2 FQDESV (reference sequence). The CDR3 runs 15 residues. The CDR3 DNA reads TGTGCCAGCAGTCGATTAGCGGGATCCATCTACGAGCAGTACTTC. This codes for CASSRLAGSIYEQYF.

Concerning this clone: This specimen includes other DNA sequences encoding the same CDR3. This chain links TRBV28 with TRBJ1-2, with 8 nucleotides matching TRBD1. CDR1 is MDHEN, CDR2 SYDVKM, per germline. The CDR3 contains 15 residues. The junction had 3 bases not matched to a gene; V was cut back by 3 bases and J by 0 bases. CDR3 bases: TGTGCCAGCAGTTTCCCGACAGGGGCTAACTATGGCTACACCTTC. It translates to CASSFPTGANYGYTF.

The chain combines TRBV12-3 or TRBV12-4 with TRBJ2-3, with D possibly TRBD1 on 5 matching bases. CDR3 length: 12 residues. V lost 6 bases and J lost 6, with 10 bases in between. The DNA of the CDR3 is TGTGCCAGCAGCCAGAAGGGGGATACGCAGTATTTT. This sequence encodes CASSQKGDTQYF.

The rearrangement joins TRBV7-2 to TRBJ2-1; 14 bases line up with TRBD2. Germline V CDR1 and CDR2: SGHTA, FQGNSA. The CDR3 sequence is 16 residues long. V trimming: 4 bases; J trimming: 5 bases; junction bases outside the gene matches: 4. The CDR3, as DNA: TGTGCCAGCAGCTCCCGACTAGCGGGGGGGAACAATGAGCAGTTCTTC. Residues: CASSSRLAGGNNEQFF.

This clone appeared a few times. The chain joins TRBV18 to TRBJ1-4; D gene unclear. This CDR3 is 15 amino acids long. Trimming took off 3 bases at V and 0 bases at J, with 8 bases between the two ends. Germline lookup yields CDR1 KGHSH and CDR2 LQKENI. The CDR3 sequence is CASSPRLATNEKLFF. The CDR3 DNA reads as TGTGCCAGCTCACCGAGACTAGCAACTAATGAAAAACTGTTTTTT.

Concerning this clone: No DNA is shown, since the ends of the CDR3 on it are uncertain; the CDR3 is the one TCRdb lists. V usage is TRBV11-2 and J usage is TRBJ2-7; the DNA was not used to check the table's D call, TRBD1. Germline V gene sequence: CDR1 SGHAT, CDR2 FQNNGV. Termini included, the CDR3 measures 12 amino acids. CDR3 sequence: CASSLVGQGSYF.

The chain uses TRBV6-6 and TRBJ2-2; D call uncertain. Trimming shortened V by 1 base and J by 1 base, and 10 bases separated the two germline ends. There are 16 residues in the CDR3. Germline-derived CDR1 and CDR2 are MNHNY and SVGAGI (reference sequence). The CDR3 region is CASSYYYPGNTGELFF. In DNA form, the CDR3 reads TGTGCCAGCAGTTACTACTACCCGGGGAACACCGGGGAGCTGTTTTTT.

This clone appeared once. The J gene is TRBJ2-3, the V gene TRBV5-1, with D unresolved. The ends were cut back, 4 bases at V and 1 base at J, with 10 bases in the middle. The CDR3 has 14 residues. The V gene's germline CDR1 is SGHRS and CDR2 YFSETQ. CDR3 sequence reads: CASSTTKGTDTQYF. The CDR3 bases are TGCGCCAGCAGCACGACAAAAGGCACAGATACGCAGTATTTT.

Only one count was recorded for this clone. V gene TRBV4-2 combines with J gene TRBJ2-1; 8 bases map to TRBD1. V trimming: 4 bases; J trimming: 6 bases; junction bases outside the gene matches: 11. The CDR3 totals 16 residues. CDR1 and CDR2 from the germline V gene are LGHNA and YNFKEQ. The CDR3 DNA reads TGTGCCAGCAGCCCACCCCAACAGGGGGGCGGCAATGAGCAGTTCTTC. Its translation: CASSPPQQGGGNEQFF.

The chain couples TRBV5-5 to TRBJ2-2; 14 bases match TRBD2. After removal of 2 bases from V and 8 bases from J, the junction contained 5 bases not matched to a gene. This CDR3 comprises 16 residues. The germline V gene encodes CDR1 SGHKS and CDR2 YYEKEE (reference sequence). As DNA, the CDR3 is TGTGCCAGCAGCTTTGGACTAGCGGGGGGCCAGGGGGAGCTGTTTTTT. Its translation is CASSFGLAGGQGELFF.

The chain employs TRBV10-3 and TRBJ2-5; 13 nucleotides line up with TRBD2. Germline CDR1 reads ENHRY; CDR2 reads SYGVKD. V shed 2 bases, J shed 1 base, and the junction held 7 bases outside the gene matches. CDR3 length: 18 residues. The DNA for the CDR3 is TGTGCCATCAGTGAGACCCTAGGACTAGCGGGGGCCCAAGAGACCCAGTACTTC. Its translation is CAISETLGLAGAQETQYF.

The genes are TRBV7-2 and TRBJ2-4; the D gene is possibly TRBD1 (5 bases). The CDR3 has 15 amino acids. Germline-derived CDR1 and CDR2 are SGHTA and FQGNSA. V was shortened by 5 bases and J by 12 bases, with 23 bases between the two germline ends. The CDR3 bases are TGTGCCAGCAGCGACAGACCAGGGCATTTCCAGGGTCAGTACTTC. Its translation is CASSDRPGHFQGQYF.

This chain joins TRBV9 and TRBJ1-4; D not certain. This CDR3 comprises 14 residues. V was shortened by 4 bases and J by 0 bases, with 7 bases between the two germline ends. Germline lookup yields CDR1 SGDLS and CDR2 YYNGEE. CDR3 sequence (DNA): TGTGCCAGCAGCCACGGTGCAACTAATGAAAAACTGTTTTTT. It translates to CASSHGATNEKLFF.

The CDR3 coding sequence is TGTGCCAGCAGTGAAAGAGGGGGTGGCAGAGCCTATAATTCACCCCTCCACTTT. It yields the protein CASSERGGGRAYNSPLHF. J is TRBJ1-6 and V is TRBV6-1; D might be TRBD1 (6 bases). Trimming removed 2 bases at V and 2 bases at J, with 16 bases between. Germline V gene data show CDR1 as MNHNS and CDR2 as SASEGT. The CDR3 is 18 residues long.

V is TRBV19 and J is TRBJ1-5; D is ambiguous. Germline V gene lookup returns CDR1 LNHDA and CDR2 SQIVND (reference sequence). The CDR3 has 11 amino acids. CDR3 in amino acids: CDGTTGQPQHF. Here the CDR3 DNA reads TGTGACGGCACAACGGGGCAGCCCCAGCATTTT.

This clone was counted a single time. J is TRBJ2-2 and V is TRBV18, with D unresolved. Per the germline V gene, CDR1 is KGHSH and CDR2 is LQKENI. The ends were cut back, 3 bases at V and 2 bases at J, with 13 bases in the middle. The CDR3 is made up of 16 amino acids. CDR3 region: CASSPLAALNTGELFF. CDR3 DNA: TGTGCCAGCTCACCTCTGGCGGCTCTCAACACCGGGGAGCTGTTTTTT.

In nucleotides, the CDR3 is TGTGCCAGCAGCGTAGGTGAAGGGGTAGTTTATTCACCCCTCCACTTT. Translated, it gives CASSVGEGVVYSPLHF. The V gene is TRBV9, the J gene TRBJ1-6; TRBD1 might be the D (5 bases). Looked up from germline, CDR1 is SGDLS and CDR2 is YYNGEE. This CDR3 region has 16 residues. The V end lost 0 bases, the J end lost 8 bases, and 15 bases lay between the germline ends.

The V and J genes are TRBV2 and TRBJ2-2; TRBD1 might be the D (9 bases). This CDR3 is 17 amino acids long. CDR1 and CDR2 from the germline V gene are SNHLY and FYNNEI. The ends were cut back, 6 bases at V and 6 bases at J, with 23 bases in the middle. The CDR3 region has the DNA TGTGCCAGCAGCATACGGGGGGGACAGGGTAGATCCGGGGAGCTGTTTTTT. As protein: CASSIRGGQGRSGELFF.

The chain is built from TRBV7-2 and TRBJ1-1, with 9 bases identical to TRBD1. CDR1 is SGHTA, CDR2 FQGNSA, per germline. The CDR3 consists of 14 residues. J gave up 8 bases and V 4 bases, and 8 bases lay outside the gene matches. The CDR3 DNA sequence: TGTGCCAGCAGCTCGGGGACAGGGAAATTGGAAGCTTTCTTT. Translating it yields CASSSGTGKLEAFF.

This clone was found once. The genes are TRBV9 and TRBJ2-3; 11 bases agree with TRBD1. This CDR3 is 18 amino acids long. Per the germline V gene, CDR1 is SGDLS and CDR2 is YYNGEE. V lost 4 bases to trimming and J lost 3 bases; unmatched junction nucleotides: 13. In DNA form, the CDR3 reads TGTGCCAGCAGCTCAATACTTGGACAGGGGGCGCTGACAGATACGCAGTATTTT. Protein product: CASSSILGQGALTDTQYF.

This chain's CDR3 is CATSASQETQYF. CDR3 nucleotides: TGTGCCACCTCCGCCAGCCAAGAGACCCAGTACTTC. The V gene is TRBV28, the J gene TRBJ2-5; D is unresolved. V lost 10 bases to trimming and J lost 1 base, with 10 bases between them. Germline V gene lookup returns CDR1 MDHEN and CDR2 SYDVKM. This CDR3 region has 12 residues. Full variable domain (missing parts from reference TRBV28 and TRBJ2-5): DVKVTQSSRYLVKRTGEKVFLECVQDMDHENMFWYRQDPGLGLRLIYFSYDVKMKEKGDIPEGYSVSREKKERFSLILESASTNQTSMYLCATSASQETQYFGPGTRLLVL.

The chain joins TRBV19 to TRBJ1-4, with 9 nucleotides matching TRBD1. In germline, CDR1 is LNHDA, CDR2 SQIVND (reference sequence). This CDR3 has 15 residues. V dropped 3 bases and J dropped 6; count of bases not matched to a gene: 5. DNA for the CDR3: TGTGCCAGTAGTATCCTGGACAGGGGAGATGAAAAACTGTTTTTT. Protein: CASSILDRGDEKLFF.

This clone has just one count. In the same sample, other DNA sequences code for this CDR3. V is TRBV11-2 and J is TRBJ1-1; tentative D call: TRBD1 (6 bases). The CDR3 totals 14 residues. Trimming removed 2 bases at V and 1 base at J, with 8 bases between. Germline V gives CDR1 SGHAT, CDR2 FQNNGV. The CDR3 sequence: CASSLQQGNTEAFF. The CDR3 DNA sequence: TGTGCCAGCAGCTTACAACAGGGGAACACTGAAGCTTTCTTT.

The rearrangement joins TRBV2 to TRBJ1-6, with 9 bases identical to TRBD1. The CDR3 spans 15 residues. CDR1 and CDR2 (germline): SNHLY, FYNNEI. Unmatched junction bases numbered 6, after V lost 6 bases and J lost 6 bases. The CDR3 DNA follows: TGTGCCAGCAGATTCACAGGGGGCGTTAATTCACCCCTCCACTTT. It yields the protein CASRFTGGVNSPLHF. Variable domain in full (rest from reference TRBV2 and TRBJ1-6): EPEVTQTPSHQVTQMGQEVILRCVPISNHLYFYWYRQILGQKVEFLVSFYNNEISEKSEIFDDQFSVERPDGSNFTLKIRSTKLEDSAMYFCASRFTGGVNSPLHFGNGTRLTVT.

J is TRBJ1-4 and V is TRBV9; D unclear. The CDR3 has 15 residues. The V end lost 1 base, the J end lost 7 bases, and 14 bases lay between the germline ends. In germline, CDR1 is SGDLS, CDR2 YYNGEE. The CDR3 here is CASSVLGSLSEKLFF. The CDR3 nucleotides read TGTGCCAGCAGCGTATTGGGGAGTTTGAGTGAAAAACTGTTTTTT.

V usage is TRBV5-1 and J usage is TRBJ1-4; 10 bases map to TRBD1. The junction had 11 bases not matched to a gene; V was cut back by 1 base and J by 8 bases. The V gene's germline CDR1 is SGHRS and CDR2 YFSETQ. CDR3 length: 17 residues. CDR3 in amino acids: CASSLQSADRGREKLFF. The CDR3 region has the DNA TGCGCCAGCAGCTTGCAATCTGCGGACAGGGGGAGAGAAAAACTGTTTTTT.

CDR3 sequence (DNA): TGCGCCAGCAGCCAAGAGCCAGGTCCTCAGCCCCAGCATTTT. This sequence encodes CASSQEPGPQPQHF. V is TRBV4-3 and J is TRBJ1-5; D gene uncertain. Trimming removed 0 bases at V and 6 bases at J, with 9 bases between. The CDR3 totals 14 residues. Germline assignment: CDR1 LGHNA and CDR2 YSLEER.

The chain carries TRBV7-2 and TRBJ1-5; 8 nucleotides match TRBD1. The CDR3 sequence is 14 residues long. The germline V gene has CDR1 SGHTA and CDR2 FQGNSA. Trimming cost V 6 bases and J 2 bases; bases outside gene matches: 3. The CDR3 nucleotides are TGTGCCAGCAGAGCAGGGGGCGGCAATCAGCCCCAGCATTTT. It yields the protein CASRAGGGNQPQHF.

This chain joins TRBV3-1 (or the pseudogene TRBV3-2) and TRBJ1-2; D perhaps matches TRBD1 (6 bases). The CDR3 is made up of 14 amino acids. Germline CDR1 and CDR2: LGHDT and YNNKEL (reference sequence). The V end lost 4 bases, the J end lost 5 bases, and 14 bases lay between the germline ends. The CDR3 nucleotides are TGTGCCAGCAGCCCCAGGACAGATCCGTATGGCTACACCTTC. This gives the protein CASSPRTDPYGYTF.